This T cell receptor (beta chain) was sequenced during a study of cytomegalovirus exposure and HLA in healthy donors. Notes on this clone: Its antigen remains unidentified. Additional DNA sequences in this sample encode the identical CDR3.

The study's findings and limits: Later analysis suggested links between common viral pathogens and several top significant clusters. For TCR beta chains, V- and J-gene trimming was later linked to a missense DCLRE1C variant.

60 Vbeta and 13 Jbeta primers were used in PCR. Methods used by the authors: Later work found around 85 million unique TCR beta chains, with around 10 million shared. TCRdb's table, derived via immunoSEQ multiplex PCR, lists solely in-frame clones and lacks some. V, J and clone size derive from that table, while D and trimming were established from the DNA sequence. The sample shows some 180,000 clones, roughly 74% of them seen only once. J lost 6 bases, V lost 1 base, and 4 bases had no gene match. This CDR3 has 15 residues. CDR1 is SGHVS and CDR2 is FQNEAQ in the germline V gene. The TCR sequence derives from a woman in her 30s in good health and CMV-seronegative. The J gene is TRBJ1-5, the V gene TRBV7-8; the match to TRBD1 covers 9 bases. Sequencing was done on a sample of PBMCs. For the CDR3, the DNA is TGTGCCAGCAGCTTAGGGGGACAGGGAAGTCAGCCCCAGCATTTT. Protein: CASSLGGQGSQPQHF.